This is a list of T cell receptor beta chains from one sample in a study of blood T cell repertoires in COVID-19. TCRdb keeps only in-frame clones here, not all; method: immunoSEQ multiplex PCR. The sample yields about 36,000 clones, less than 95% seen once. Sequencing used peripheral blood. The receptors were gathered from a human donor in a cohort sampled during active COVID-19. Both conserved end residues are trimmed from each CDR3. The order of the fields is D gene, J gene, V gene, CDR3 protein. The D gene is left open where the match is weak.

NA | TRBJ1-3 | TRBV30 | AWMTGSLSGNTIY
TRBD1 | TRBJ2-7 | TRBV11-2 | ASSGLDRGVYEQY
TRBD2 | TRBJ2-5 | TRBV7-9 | ASSAAGGQETQY
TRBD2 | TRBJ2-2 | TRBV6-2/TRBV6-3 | ASSYSSGRPNTGELF
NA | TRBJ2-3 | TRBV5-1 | ASSLERVSGSTDTQY
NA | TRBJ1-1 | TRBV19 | ASSLRQANTEAF
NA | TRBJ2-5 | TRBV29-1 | SVEEGLGTQY
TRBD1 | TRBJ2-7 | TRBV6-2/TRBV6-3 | ASSYSGTGYSKLN
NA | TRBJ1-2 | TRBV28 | ASSLTAVNYGYT
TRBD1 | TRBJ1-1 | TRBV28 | ASSSDRPFEAF
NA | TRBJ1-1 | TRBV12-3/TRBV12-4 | ASSLGGGTEAF
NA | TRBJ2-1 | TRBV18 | ASSPNGGIEQF
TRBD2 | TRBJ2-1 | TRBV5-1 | ASSSRRASGTSYNEQF
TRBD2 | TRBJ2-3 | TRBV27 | ASSLGGTSYTQY
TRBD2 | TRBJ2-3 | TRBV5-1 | ASSLGLARTDTQY
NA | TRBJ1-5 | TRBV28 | ASSLGGAHNQPQH
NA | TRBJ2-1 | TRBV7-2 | ASSVTGPSYNEQF
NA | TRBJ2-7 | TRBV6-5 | ASTSRGEQY
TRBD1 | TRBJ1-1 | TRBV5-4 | ASSLGDRGGTEAF
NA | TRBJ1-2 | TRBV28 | ASSTHLPGNYGYT
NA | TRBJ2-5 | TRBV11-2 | ASSSSGEKETQY
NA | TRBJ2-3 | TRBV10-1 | ASSDGGSTDTQY
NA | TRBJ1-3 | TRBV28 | ASSVSYPSGNTIY
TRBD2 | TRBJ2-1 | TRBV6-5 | ASSLGLAGRNEQF
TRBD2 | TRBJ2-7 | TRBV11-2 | ASSLAGYEQY
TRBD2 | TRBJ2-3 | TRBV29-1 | TGGSSTDTQY
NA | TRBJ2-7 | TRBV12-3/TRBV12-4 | ASSSLYEQY
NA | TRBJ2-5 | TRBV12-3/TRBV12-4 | ASSLQQGSSQY
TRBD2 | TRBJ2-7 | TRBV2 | ASKGSGTYYEQY
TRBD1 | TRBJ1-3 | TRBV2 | ASTTDRGRSGNTIY
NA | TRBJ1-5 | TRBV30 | AWSPRGSQPQH
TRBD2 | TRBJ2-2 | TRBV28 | ASSRQLAGVAGELF
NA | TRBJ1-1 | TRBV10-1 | ASRPGLEGEAF
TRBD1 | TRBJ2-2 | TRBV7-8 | ASSLGGQSGYTGELF
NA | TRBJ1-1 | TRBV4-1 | ASSHDTGPGTEAF
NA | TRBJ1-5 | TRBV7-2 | ASSLGGDPRNQPQH
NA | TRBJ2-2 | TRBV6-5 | ASSYPGLQSPGELF
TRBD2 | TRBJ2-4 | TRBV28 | VSSGGAKNIQY
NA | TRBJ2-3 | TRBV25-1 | ASTQARGMSDTQY
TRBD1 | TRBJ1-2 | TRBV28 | ASSSLRRGHGYT
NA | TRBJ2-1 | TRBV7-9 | ASSLARVSDEQF
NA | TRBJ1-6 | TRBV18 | ASSPPPPGTLH
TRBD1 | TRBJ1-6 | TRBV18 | ASSPDRVNSPLH